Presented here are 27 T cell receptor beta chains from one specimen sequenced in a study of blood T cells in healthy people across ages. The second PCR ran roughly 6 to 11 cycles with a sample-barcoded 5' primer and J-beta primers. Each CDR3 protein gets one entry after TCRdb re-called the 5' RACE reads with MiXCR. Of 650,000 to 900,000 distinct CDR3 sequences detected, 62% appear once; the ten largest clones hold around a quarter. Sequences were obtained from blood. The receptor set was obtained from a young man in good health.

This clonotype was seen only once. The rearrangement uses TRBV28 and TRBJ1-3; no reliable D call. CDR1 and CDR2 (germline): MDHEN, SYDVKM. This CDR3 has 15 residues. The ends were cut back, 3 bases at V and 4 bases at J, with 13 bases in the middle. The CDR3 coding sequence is TGTGCCAGCAGTTTTCTTGGGGTATCGGGAAACACCATATATTTT. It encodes CASSFLGVSGNTIYF.

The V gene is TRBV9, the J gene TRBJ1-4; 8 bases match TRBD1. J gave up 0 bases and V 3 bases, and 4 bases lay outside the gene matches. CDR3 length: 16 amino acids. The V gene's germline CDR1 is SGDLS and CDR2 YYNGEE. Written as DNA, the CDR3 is TGTGCCAGCAGCGGGGGACAGGATGCAACTAATGAAAAACTGTTTTTT. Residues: CASSGGQDATNEKLFF.

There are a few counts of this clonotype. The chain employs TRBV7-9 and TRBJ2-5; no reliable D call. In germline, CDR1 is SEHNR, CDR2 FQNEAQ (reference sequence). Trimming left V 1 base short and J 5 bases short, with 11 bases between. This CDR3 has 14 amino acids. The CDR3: CASSLDRDFETQYF. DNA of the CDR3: TGTGCCAGCAGCTTAGATAGGGATTTTGAGACCCAGTACTTC.

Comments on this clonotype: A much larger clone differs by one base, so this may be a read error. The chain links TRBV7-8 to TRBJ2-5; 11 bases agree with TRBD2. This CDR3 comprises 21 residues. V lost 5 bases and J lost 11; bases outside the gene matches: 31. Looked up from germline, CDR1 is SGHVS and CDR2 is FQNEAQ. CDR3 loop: CASSHQLSGGASRGSVDEQYF. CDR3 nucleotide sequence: TGTGCCAGCAGCCACCAACTTAGCGGGGGGGCTTCCAGGGGCTCGGTGGATGAGCAGTACTTC. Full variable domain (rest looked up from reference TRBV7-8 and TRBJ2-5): GAGVSQSPRYKVAKRGQDVALRCDPISGHVSLFWYQQALGQGPEFLTYFQNEAQLDKSGLPSDRFFAERPEGSVSTLKIQRTQQEDSAVYLCASSHQLSGGASRGSVDEQYFGPGTRLLVL.

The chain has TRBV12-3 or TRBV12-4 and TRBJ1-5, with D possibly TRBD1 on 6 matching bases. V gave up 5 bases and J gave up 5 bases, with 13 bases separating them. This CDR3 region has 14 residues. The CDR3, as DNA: TGTGCCAGCAGTCCTTCAGGGGCCGATCAGCCCCAGCATTTT. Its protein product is CASSPSGADQPQHF.

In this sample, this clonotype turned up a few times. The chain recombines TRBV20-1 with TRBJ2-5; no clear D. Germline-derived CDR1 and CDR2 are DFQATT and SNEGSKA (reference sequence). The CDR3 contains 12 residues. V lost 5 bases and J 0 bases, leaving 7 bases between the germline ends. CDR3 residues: CSAETNQETQYF. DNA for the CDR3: TGCAGTGCTGAGACAAACCAAGAGACCCAGTACTTC.

Here the CDR3 reads CASSFGMTQYF. CDR3 coding DNA: TGTGCCAGCAGTTTCGGAATGACCCAGTACTTC. V gene TRBV27 combines with J gene TRBJ2-5; no definite D call. Germline V gene sequence: CDR1 MNHEY, CDR2 SMNVEV (reference sequence). This CDR3 region has 11 residues. Trimming stripped 3 bases from V and 7 bases from J, with 6 bases between.

CDR3 loop: CASSFQRDEQYF. For the CDR3, the DNA is TGTGCCAGCAGCTTCCAGAGGGACGAGCAGTACTTC. The chain employs TRBV13 and TRBJ2-7; D is possibly TRBD2 (5 bases). V gave up 3 bases and J gave up 5 bases, with 8 bases separating them. The CDR3 sequence is 12 residues long. Germline V gives CDR1 PRHDT, CDR2 FYEKMQ (reference sequence).

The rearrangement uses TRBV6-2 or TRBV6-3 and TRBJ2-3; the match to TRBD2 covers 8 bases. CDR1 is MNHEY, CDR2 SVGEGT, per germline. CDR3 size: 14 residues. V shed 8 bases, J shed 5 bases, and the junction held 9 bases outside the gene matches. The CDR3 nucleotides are TGTGCCAGCCACCCCGGGGGGGCCCAAGATACGCAGTATTTT. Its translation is CASHPGGAQDTQYF.

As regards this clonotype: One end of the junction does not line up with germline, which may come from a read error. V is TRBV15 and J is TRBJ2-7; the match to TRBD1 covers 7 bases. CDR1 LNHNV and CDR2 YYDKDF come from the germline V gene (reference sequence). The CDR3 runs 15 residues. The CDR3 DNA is TGTGCCACCAGCAGCCCTAGGACAGGAGTCTACGAGCGGTACTTC. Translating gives CATSSPRTGVYERYF.

The CDR3 nucleotides are TGTGCCAGCAGGCCTTACTATAGCAATCAGCCCCAGCATTTT. This codes for CASRPYYSNQPQHF. The chain combines TRBV2 with TRBJ1-5, with D unclear. Trimming removed 6 bases at V and 0 bases at J, with 9 bases between. Germline V lookup: CDR1 SNHLY, CDR2 FYNNEI. CDR3 size: 14 residues.

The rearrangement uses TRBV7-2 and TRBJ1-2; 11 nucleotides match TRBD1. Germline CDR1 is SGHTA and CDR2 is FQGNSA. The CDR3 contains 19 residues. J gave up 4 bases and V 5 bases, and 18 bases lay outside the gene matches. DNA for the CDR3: TGTGCCAGCAGCCCAAGGGTATACGGGACAGGGGGTGCAGGCTATGGCTACACCTTC. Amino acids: CASSPRVYGTGGAGYGYTF.

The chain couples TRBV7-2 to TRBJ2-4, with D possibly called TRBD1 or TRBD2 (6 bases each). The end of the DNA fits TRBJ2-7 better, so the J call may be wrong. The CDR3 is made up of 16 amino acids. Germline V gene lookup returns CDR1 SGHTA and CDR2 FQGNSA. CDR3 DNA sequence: TGTGCCAGCAGCCAAGAGGGGGGACGATTCTCCTACGAGCAGTACTTC. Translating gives CASSQEGGRFSYEQYF.

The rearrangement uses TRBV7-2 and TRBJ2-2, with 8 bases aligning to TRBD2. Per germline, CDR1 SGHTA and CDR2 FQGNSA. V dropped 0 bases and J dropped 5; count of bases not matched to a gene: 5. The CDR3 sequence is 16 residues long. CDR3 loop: CASSLAGTSITGELFF. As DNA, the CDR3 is TGTGCCAGCAGCTTAGCGGGGACTAGTATAACCGGGGAGCTGTTTTTT. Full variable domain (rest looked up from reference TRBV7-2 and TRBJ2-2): GAGVSQSPSNKVTEKGKDVELRCDPISGHTALYWYRQSLGQGLEFLIYFQGNSAPDKSGLPSDRFSAERTGGSVSTLTIQRTQQEDSAVYLCASSLAGTSITGELFFGEGSRLTVL.

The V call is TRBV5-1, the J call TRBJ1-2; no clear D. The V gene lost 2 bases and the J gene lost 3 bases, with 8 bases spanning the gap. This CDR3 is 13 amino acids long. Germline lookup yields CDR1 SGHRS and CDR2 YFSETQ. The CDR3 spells CASSFARDYGYTF. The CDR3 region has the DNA TGCGCCAGCAGCTTCGCGAGGGACTATGGCTACACCTTC.

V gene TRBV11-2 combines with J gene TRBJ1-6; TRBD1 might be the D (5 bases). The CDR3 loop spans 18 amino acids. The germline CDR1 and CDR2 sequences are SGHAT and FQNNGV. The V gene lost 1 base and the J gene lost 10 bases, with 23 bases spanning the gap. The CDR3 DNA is TGTGCCAGCAGCTTAGCCGGTAGGGGAGGCAGGCGAGGATCACCCCTCCACTTT. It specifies CASSLAGRGGRRGSPLHF.

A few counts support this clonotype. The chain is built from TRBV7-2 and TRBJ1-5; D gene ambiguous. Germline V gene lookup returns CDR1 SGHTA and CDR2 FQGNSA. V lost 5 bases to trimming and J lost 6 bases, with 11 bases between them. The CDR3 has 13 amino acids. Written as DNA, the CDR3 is TGTGCCAGCAGCACCCAGGACCTTCAGCCCCAGCATTTT. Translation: CASSTQDLQPQHF.

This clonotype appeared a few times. For the CDR3, the DNA is TGCAGTCACAGGGGGGAGACTGAAGCTTTCTTT. Translated: CSHRGETEAFF. The chain joins TRBV29-1 to TRBJ1-1, with TRBD1 matching 8 bases. CDR3 length: 11 residues. Germline loops: CDR1 SQVTM, CDR2 ANQGSEA.

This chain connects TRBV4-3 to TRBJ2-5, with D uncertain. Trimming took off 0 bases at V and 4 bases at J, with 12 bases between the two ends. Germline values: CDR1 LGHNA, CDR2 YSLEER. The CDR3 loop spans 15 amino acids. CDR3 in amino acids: CASSQEMNTGETQYF. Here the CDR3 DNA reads TGCGCCAGCAGCCAAGAAATGAATACCGGAGAGACCCAGTACTTC.

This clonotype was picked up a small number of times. CDR3 loop: CASSFSERRLNEQFF. Written as DNA, the CDR3 is TGTGCCAGCAGCTTTTCAGAGAGGAGGCTCAATGAGCAGTTCTTC. The chain uses TRBV5-6 and TRBJ2-1; D might be TRBD2 (5 bases). The V gene's germline CDR1 is SGHDT and CDR2 YYEEEE. This CDR3 spans 15 amino acids. V was trimmed by 2 bases and J by 6 bases, leaving 15 bases between them.

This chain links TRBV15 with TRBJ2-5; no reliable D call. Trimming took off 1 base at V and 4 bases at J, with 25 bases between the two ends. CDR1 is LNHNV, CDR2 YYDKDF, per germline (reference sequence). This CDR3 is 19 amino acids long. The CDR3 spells CATSRAPRNRPASRETQYF. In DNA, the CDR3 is TGTGCCACCAGCAGAGCCCCGAGGAACCGACCCGCCAGCCGAGAGACCCAGTACTTC.

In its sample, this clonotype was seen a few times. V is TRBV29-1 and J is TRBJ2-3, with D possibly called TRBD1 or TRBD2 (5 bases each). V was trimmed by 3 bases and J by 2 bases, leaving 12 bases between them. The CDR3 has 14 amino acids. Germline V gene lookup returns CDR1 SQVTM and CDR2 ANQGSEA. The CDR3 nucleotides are TGCAGCGTTGACGGTGGGACGTACACAGATACGCAGTATTTT. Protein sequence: CSVDGGTYTDTQYF.

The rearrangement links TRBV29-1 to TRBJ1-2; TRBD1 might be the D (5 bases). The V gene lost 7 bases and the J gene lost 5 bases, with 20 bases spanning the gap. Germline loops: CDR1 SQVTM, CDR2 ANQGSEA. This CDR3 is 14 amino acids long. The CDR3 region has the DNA TGCAGCGCCCTAGACGGCAGGGTCTTATATGGCTACACCTTC. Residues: CSALDGRVLYGYTF.

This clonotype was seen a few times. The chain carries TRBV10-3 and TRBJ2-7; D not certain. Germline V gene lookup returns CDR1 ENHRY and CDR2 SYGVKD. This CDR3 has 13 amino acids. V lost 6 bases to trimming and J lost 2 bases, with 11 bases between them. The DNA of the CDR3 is TGTGCCATCAGGGATTCCCAGGCCTACGAGCAGTACTTC. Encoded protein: CAIRDSQAYEQYF.

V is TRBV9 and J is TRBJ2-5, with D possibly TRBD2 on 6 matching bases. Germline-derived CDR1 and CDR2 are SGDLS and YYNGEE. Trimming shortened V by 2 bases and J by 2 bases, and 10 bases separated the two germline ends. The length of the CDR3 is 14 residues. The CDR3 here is CASSVWGDQETQYF. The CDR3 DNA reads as TGTGCCAGCAGCGTTTGGGGGGATCAAGAGACCCAGTACTTC.

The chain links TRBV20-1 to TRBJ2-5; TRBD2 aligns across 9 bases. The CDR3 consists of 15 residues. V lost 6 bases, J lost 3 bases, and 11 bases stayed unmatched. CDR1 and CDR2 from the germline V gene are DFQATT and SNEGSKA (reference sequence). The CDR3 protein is CSAGTYSGGKETQYF. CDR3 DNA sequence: TGCAGTGCGGGAACCTATAGCGGGGGAAAAGAGACCCAGTACTTC.

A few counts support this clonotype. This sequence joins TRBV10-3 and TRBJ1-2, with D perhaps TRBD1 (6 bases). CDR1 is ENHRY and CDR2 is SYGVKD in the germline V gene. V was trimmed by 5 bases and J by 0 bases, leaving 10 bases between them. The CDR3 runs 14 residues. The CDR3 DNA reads TGTGCCATCAGTTCTGACAGGTCTAACTATGGCTACACCTTC. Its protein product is CAISSDRSNYGYTF.